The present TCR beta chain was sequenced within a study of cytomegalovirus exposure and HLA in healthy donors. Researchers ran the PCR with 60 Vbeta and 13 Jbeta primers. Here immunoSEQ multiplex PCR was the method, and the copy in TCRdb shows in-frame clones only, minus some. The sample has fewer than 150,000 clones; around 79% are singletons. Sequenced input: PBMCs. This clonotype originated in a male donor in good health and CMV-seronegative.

The CDR3 spells CASGPETIEQFF. In DNA form, the CDR3 reads TGTGCTAGTGGCCCCGAGACAATTGAGCAGTTCTTC. This chain links TRBV12-5 with TRBJ2-1; no firm D call. Trimming shortened V by 6 bases and J by 9 bases, and 12 bases separated the two germline ends. The CDR3 totals 12 residues. CDR1 LGHNT and CDR2 FRNRAP come from the germline V gene. The variable domain in full, completed from reference TRBV12-5 and TRBJ2-1, reads DARVTQTPRHKVTEMGQEVTMRCQPILGHNTVFWYRQTMMQGLELLAYFRNRAPLDDSGMPKDRFSAEMPDATLATLKIQPSEPRDSAVYFCASGPETIEQFFGPGTRLTVL.